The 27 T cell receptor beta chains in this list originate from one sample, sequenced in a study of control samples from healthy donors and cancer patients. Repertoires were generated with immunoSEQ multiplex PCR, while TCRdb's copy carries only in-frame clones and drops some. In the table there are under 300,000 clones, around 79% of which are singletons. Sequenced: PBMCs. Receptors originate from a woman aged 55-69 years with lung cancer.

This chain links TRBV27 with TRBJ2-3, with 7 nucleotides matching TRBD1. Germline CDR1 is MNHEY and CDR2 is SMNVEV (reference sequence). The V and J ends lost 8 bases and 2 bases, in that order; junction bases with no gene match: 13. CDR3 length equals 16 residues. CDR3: CASVRQGPPYTDTQYF. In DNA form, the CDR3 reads TGTGCCAGCGTACGACAGGGCCCTCCTTACACAGATACGCAGTATTTT.

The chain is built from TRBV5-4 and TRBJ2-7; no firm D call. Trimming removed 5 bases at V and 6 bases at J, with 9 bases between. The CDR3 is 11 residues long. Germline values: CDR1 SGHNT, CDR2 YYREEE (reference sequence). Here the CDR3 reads CASSFLGEQYF. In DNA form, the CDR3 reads TGTGCCAGCAGTTTTTTGGGCGAGCAGTACTTC.

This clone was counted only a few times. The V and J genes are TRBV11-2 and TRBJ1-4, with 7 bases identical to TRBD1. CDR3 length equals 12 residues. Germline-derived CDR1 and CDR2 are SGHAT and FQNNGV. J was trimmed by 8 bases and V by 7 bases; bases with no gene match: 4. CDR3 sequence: CASNSGGEKLFF. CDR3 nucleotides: TGTGCCAGCAACTCAGGGGGGGAAAAACTGTTTTTT.

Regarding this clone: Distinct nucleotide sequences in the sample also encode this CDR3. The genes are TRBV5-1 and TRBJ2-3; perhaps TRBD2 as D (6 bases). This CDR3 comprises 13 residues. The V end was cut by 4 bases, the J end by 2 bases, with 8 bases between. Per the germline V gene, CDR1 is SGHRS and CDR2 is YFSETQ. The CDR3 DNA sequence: TGCGCCAGCAGCAGGGACTTCACAGATACGCAGTATTTT. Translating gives CASSRDFTDTQYF.

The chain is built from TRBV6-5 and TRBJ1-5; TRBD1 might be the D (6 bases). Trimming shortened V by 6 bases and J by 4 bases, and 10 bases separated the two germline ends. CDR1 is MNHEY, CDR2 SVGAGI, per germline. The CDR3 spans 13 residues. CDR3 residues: CASSGQQNQPQHF. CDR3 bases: TGTGCCAGCAGCGGACAGCAGAATCAGCCCCAGCATTTT.

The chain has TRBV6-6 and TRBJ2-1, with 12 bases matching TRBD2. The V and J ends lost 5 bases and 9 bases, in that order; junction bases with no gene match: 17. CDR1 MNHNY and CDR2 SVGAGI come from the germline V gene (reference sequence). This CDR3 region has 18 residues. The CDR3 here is CASSPTLRTSGIIGEQFF. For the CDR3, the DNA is TGTGCCAGCAGTCCGACCCTCCGGACTAGCGGGATTATCGGTGAGCAGTTCTTC.

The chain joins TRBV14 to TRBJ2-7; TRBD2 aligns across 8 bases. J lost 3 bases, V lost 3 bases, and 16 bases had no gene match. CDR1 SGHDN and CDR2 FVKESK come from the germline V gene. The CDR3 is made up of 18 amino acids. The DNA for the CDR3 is TGTGCCAGCAGCCACCCCTTAGCGGGACTACTTAGTGGCTACGAGCAGTACTTC. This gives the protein CASSHPLAGLLSGYEQYF. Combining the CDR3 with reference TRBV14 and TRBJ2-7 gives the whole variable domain EAGVTQFPSHSVIEKGQTVTLRCDPISGHDNLYWYRRVMGKEIKFLLHFVKESKQDESGMPNNRFLAERTGGTYSTLKVQPAELEDSGVYFCASSHPLAGLLSGYEQYFGPGTRLTVT.

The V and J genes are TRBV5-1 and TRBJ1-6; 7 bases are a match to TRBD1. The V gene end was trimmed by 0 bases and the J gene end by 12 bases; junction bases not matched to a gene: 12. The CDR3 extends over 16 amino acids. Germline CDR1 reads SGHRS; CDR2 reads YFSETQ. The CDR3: CASSLGQGKGDLPLHF. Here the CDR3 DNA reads TGCGCCAGCAGCTTGGGACAGGGCAAAGGCGATCTACCCCTCCACTTT.

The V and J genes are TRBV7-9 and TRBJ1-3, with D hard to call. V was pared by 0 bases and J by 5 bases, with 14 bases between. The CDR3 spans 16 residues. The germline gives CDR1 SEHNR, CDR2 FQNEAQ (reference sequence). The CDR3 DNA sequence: TGTGCCAGCAGCTTAGCGCGCGCAGCGCGGAGAAACACCATATATTTT. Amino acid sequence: CASSLARAARRNTIYF.

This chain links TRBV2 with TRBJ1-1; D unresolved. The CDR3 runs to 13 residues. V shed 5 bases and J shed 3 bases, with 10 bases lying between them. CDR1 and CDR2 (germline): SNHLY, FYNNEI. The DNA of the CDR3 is TGTGCCAGCAGTCCCACAGCTTACACTGAAGCTTTCTTT. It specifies CASSPTAYTEAFF.

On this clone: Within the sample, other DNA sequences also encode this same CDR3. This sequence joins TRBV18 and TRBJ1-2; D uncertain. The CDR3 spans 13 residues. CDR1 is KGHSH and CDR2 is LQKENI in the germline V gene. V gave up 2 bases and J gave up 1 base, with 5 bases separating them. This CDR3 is CASSPDGNYGYTF. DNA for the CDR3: TGTGCCAGCTCACCAGACGGTAACTATGGCTACACCTTC.

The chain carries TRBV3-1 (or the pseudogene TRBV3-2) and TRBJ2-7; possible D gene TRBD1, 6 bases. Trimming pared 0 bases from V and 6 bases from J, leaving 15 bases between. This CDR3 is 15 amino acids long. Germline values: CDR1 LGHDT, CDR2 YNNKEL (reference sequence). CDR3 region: CASSQDPTGFSEQYF. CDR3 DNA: TGTGCCAGCAGCCAAGACCCGACAGGCTTCTCCGAGCAGTACTTC.

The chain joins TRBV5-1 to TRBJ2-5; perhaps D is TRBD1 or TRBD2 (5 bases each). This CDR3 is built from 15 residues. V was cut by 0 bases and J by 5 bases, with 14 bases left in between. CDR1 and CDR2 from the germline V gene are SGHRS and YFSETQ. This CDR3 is CASSLAGTLEETQYF. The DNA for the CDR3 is TGCGCCAGCAGCTTGGCCGGGACGTTGGAGGAGACCCAGTACTTC.

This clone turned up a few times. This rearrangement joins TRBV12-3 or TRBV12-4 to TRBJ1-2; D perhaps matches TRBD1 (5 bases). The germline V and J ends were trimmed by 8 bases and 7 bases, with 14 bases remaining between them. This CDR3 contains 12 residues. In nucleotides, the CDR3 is TGTGCCAGCGCTCTCGGGGGGGTTGGCTACACCTTC. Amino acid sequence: CASALGGVGYTF.

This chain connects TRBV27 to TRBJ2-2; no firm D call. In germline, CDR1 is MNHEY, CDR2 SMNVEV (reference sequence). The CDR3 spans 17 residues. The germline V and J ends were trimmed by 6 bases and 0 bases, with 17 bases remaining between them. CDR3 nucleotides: TGTGCCAGCAGCTGGATGGGTTCTACGCCGAACACCGGGGAGCTGTTTTTT. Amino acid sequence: CASSWMGSTPNTGELFF.

This CDR3 is CASRPNTWNTEAFF. CDR3 in DNA: TGTGCCAGCAGGCCCAACACCTGGAACACTGAAGCTTTCTTT. V and J are TRBV28 and TRBJ1-1; D uncertain. Trimming took off 6 bases at V and 1 base at J, with 12 bases between the two ends. This CDR3 has 14 amino acids. In germline, CDR1 is MDHEN, CDR2 SYDVKM.

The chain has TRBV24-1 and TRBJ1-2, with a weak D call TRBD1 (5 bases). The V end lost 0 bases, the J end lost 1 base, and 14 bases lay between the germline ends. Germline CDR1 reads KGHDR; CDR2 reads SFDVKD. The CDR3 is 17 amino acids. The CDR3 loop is CATSDLGRETLNYGYTF. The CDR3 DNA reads TGTGCCACCAGTGATTTGGGCAGGGAAACTCTTAACTATGGCTACACCTTC.

This CDR3 is CASSRGLAGGPRQYF. The CDR3, as DNA: TGTGCCAGCAGTCGAGGGCTGGCGGGAGGGCCTAGGCAGTACTTC. The chain joins TRBV28 to TRBJ2-7; 9 bases map to TRBD2. With 5 bases clipped from V and 9 bases from J, the junction kept 14 bases outside the gene matches. CDR3 length: 15 amino acids. Germline CDR1 MDHEN, CDR2 SYDVKM.

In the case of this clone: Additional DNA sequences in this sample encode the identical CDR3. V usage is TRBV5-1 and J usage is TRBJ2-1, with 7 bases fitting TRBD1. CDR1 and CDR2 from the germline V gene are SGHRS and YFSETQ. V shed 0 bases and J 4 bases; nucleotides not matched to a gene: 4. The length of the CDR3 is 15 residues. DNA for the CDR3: TGCGCCAGCAGCTTGGGAGGGACAGCATACAATGAGCAGTTCTTC. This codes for CASSLGGTAYNEQFF. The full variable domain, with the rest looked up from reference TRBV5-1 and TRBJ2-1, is KAGVTQTPRYLIKTRGQQVTLSCSPISGHRSVSWYQQTPGQGLQFLFEYFSETQRNKGNFPGRFSGRQFSNSRSEMNVSTLELGDSALYLCASSLGGTAYNEQFFGPGTRLTVL.

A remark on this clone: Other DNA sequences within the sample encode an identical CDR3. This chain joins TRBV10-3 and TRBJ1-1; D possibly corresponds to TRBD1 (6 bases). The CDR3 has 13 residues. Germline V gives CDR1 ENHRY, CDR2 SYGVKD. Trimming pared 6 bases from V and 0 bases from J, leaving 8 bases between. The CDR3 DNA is TGTGCCATCAGACAGGGATTGAACACTGAAGCTTTCTTT. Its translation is CAIRQGLNTEAFF.

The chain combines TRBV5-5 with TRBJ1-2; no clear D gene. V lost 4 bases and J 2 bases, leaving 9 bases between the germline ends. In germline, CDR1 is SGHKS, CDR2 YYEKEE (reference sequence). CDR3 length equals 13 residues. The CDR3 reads CASSSLENYGYTF. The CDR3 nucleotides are TGTGCCAGCAGCAGCCTAGAGAACTATGGCTACACCTTC. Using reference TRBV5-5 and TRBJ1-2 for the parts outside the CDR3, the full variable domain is DAGVTQSPTHLIKTRGQQVTLRCSPISGHKSVSWYQQVLGQGPQFIFQYYEKEERGRGNFPDRFSARQFPNYSSELNVNALLLGDSALYLCASSSLENYGYTFGSGTRLTVV.

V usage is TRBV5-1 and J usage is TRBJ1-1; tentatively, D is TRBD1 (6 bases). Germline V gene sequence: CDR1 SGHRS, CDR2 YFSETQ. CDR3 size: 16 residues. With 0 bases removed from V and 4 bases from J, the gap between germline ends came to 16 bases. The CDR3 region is CASSLGGTQGPTEAFF. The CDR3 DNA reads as TGCGCCAGCAGCTTGGGAGGGACACAGGGCCCCACTGAAGCTTTCTTT.

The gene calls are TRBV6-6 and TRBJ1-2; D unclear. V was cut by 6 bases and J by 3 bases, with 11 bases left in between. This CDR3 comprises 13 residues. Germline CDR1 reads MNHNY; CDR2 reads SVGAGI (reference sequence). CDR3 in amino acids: CASRYDTDYGYTF. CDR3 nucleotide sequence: TGTGCCAGCAGGTATGACACGGACTATGGCTACACCTTC.

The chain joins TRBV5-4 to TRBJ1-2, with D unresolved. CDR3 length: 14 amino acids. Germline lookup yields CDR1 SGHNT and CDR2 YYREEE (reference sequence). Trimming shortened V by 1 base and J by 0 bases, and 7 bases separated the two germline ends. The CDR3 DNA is TGTGCCAGCAGCTTGTCGGGAGCTAACTATGGCTACACCTTC. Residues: CASSLSGANYGYTF.

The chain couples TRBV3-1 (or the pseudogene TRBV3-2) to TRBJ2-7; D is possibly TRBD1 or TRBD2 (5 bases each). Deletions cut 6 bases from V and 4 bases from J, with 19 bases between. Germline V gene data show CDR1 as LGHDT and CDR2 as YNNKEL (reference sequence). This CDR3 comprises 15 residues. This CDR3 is CASRETTGTAYEQYF. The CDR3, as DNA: TGTGCCAGCAGGGAAACTACCGGGACCGCGTACGAGCAGTACTTC.

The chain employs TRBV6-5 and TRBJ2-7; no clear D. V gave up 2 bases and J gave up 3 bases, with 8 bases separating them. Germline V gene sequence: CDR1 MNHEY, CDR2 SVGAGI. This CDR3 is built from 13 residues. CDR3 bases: TGTGCCAGCAGTTACGCGTCGGGCTACGAGCAGTACTTC. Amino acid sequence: CASSYASGYEQYF.

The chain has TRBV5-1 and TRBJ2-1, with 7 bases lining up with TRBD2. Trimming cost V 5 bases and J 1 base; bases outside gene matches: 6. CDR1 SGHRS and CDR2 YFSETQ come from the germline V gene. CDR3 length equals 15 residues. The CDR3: CASRTVGGSYNEQFF. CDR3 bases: TGCGCCAGCAGAACAGTGGGGGGGTCCTACAATGAGCAGTTCTTC.